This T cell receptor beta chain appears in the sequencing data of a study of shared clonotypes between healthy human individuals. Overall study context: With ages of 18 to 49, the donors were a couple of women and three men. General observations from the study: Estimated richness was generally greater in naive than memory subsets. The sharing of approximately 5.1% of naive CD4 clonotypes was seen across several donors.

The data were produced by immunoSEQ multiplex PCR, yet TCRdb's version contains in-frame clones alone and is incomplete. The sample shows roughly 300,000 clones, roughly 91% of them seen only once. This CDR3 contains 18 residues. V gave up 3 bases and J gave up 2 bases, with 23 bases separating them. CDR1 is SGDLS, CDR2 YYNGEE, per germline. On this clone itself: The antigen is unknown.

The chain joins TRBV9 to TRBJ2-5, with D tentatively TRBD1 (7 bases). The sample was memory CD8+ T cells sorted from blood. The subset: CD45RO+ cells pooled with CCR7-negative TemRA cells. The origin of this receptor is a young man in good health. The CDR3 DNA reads TGTGCCAGCAGCGCTTTATACAGGGGAGGAGATTTTCAAGAGACCCAGTACTTC. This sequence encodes CASSALYRGGDFQETQYF.